The rows below give T cell receptor beta chains drawn from one sample of a study of T cell changes during pregnancy in multiple sclerosis. This table comes from immunoSEQ multiplex PCR, and its TCRdb copy is limited to in-frame clones, with some not included. The sample records fewer than 45,000 clones, less than 95% being singletons. Specimen: CD8+ T cells from peripheral blood mononuclear cells, collected in the first trimester of pregnancy. The receptors derive from a female donor with multiple sclerosis, enrolled in a pregnancy study. Both conserved end residues are trimmed from each CDR3.

v_call	j_call	cdr3_aa
TRBV30	TRBJ2-7	AWSEGVYEQY
TRBV10-1	TRBJ2-5	ASSESKGRRERTNFQETQY
TRBV6-5	.	ASRTGQIYEQY
TRBV7-9	TRBJ2-5	ASKKRGGQETQY
TRBV20-1	TRBJ1-2	SAPLYYGYT
TRBV6-1	TRBJ1-4	ASIGIDRDEKLF
TRBV9	TRBJ2-6	ASSAGSWGTGANVLT
TRBV7-9	TRBJ2-7	ASSVKGTGGSEQY
TRBV27	TRBJ2-7	ASSSGEGSYEQY
TRBV7-2	TRBJ1-6	ASRLQGAYSPLH
TRBV11-2	TRBJ1-1	ASSFKGASTEAF
TRBV18	TRBJ2-7	ASSPGQKFYEQY
TRBV27	TRBJ2-7	ASSQTRAASLIYEQY
TRBV4-3	TRBJ2-1	ASSQDTSGGYNEQF
TRBV7-3	TRBJ2-7	ASSISIQTGLYEQY
TRBV7-6	TRBJ1-1	ASSLGENAEAF
TRBV27	TRBJ1-5	ASSLSSPDRGGNQPQH
TRBV11-2	TRBJ2-7	ASSLEADYEQY
TRBV27	TRBJ1-1	ASSPLDRNTEAF
TRBV7-6	TRBJ2-2	ASSSSTGDRELF
TRBV5-6	TRBJ2-5	ASSTYRWRQETQY
TRBV12-5	TRBJ2-1	ASGFRTYGLSGSYNEQF
TRBV7-9	TRBJ2-1	ASSLAPLNEQF
TRBV19	TRBJ1-1	ASSYPMNRGIRVTEAF
TRBV11-2	TRBJ2-7	ASSSYRAYSEQY
TRBV4-1	TRBJ2-7	ASSQGAGLADTYEQY
TRBV9	TRBJ2-7	ASSVGQQGSSYEQY
TRBV7-9	TRBJ2-2	ASTSPGGAGELF
TRBV19	TRBJ2-7	ASAPGGNYEQY
TRBV2	TRBJ2-3	ASSETPRTDTQY
TRBV7-8	TRBJ1-1	ASSLAGQGRPEAF
TRBV5-1	TRBJ1-2	ASSPGTADYGYT
TRBV19	TRBJ2-2	ASSPSRGTGELF
TRBV4-2	TRBJ1-3	ASSQEEAPRTGNTIY
TRBV2	TRBJ1-6	ASSPGTGKSSPLH
TRBV11-3	TRBJ2-2	ASSLSPGTGELF
TRBV7-9	TRBJ2-7	ASSLGSAGASYEQY
TRBV6-5	TRBJ2-5	ASSHWGGDQETQY
TRBV19	TRBJ2-2	ASSINRVPITGELF
TRBV7-2	TRBJ1-5	ASSLVFQGGSNQPQH
TRBV7-8	TRBJ2-1	ASSPGTSGIEQF
TRBV7-9	TRBJ2-3	ASSSGTSGDTQY
TRBV11-2	TRBJ1-2	ASSIGGKIYGYT
TRBV9	TRBJ2-1	ASSVGSRGDEQF
TRBV30	TRBJ2-1	AWSVWTSGAYNEQF
TRBV7-2	TRBJ1-1	ASSLAGTGSTEAF